This T cell receptor (beta chain) was sequenced in a study of blood T cell repertoires in COVID-19 (dated by TCRdb to the early 2020s). Regarding the research as a whole: Collaborator samples came from the United States, Italy and Spain and covered acute and convalescent phases of COVID-19. The material from the prospective study consisted of cDNA or gDNA derived from T cells, B-cell-depleted T cells, or PBMCs. Subjects who had been exposed to COVID-19, were actively infected with it, or had recovered from it provided the deeply sampled blood TCRbeta repertoires that made up the dataset. The repertoires were released in a freely available public database meant as a resource for research on the immune response to SARS-CoV-2. Samples came from the ongoing ImmuneRACE study (first 160 participants) plus 1,254 subjects from 6 global collaborators. The sample metadata nearly always contained a de-identified subject ID, COVID-19 status, age in years and sex. Where HLA class I and class II types were available, the types were taken from metadata supplied by the sample provider, not from assay-based typing. What the research found in general, with its limitations: The amount of clinical and demographic metadata varied by source and participant and was provided uncurated.

Participants in the prospective study were aged about 18 to 90 years, lived in about two dozen United States geographic areas, and enrolled through a virtual design. To assign participants to cohorts, the prospective study relied on clinical history that participants themselves reported in a screening survey and a study questionnaire. ImmuneRACE Cohort 3 recovered participants were defined by two consecutive negative NP/OP PCR tests, healthcare professional clearance, or symptom resolution. In the prospective study, whole blood, serum and a nasopharyngeal or oropharyngeal swab were collected from each participant by mobile phlebotomists. Participants in the prospective study had the option to provide additional blood draws and questionnaires over a roughly 2-month period. Prospective study blood samples were shipped either frozen or at room temperature before DNA extraction. On this clone itself: Its antigen is not yet known. Base qualities are missing; no much larger clone stands one base away.

TCRbeta CDR3 regions were amplified from genomic DNA using the immunoSEQ Assay, a bias-controlled multiplex PCR. The published analysis was carried out like this. The number of nucleated cells in each sample was estimated by amplification of reference gene primers within the assay. To quantify the absolute abundance of each unique TCRbeta CDR3 rearrangement, sequence reads were collapsed and filtered. For each sample, productive Simpson clonality was calculated by taking the square root of Simpson's diversity index across productive rearrangements. TCRdb provides this immuneACCESS table in a form limited to in-frame rearrangements. Some clones are lacking; in checked studies, under half of them reflect an unresolved V gene, and why the rest are absent is not known. The V and J calls and clone size were taken over from that table, and D and trimming were inferred from the DNA. In this sample the table shows about 380,000 clones, 88% of which occur a single time. The top ten clones comprise less than 1.5% of the sample.

The TCR was taken from a woman aged 18-35 years who had recovered from COVID-19. Sequences were obtained from PBMCs or T cells enriched from blood (not recorded which).

The CDR3 is CASSQVTRSTLETGFAGELFF. The DNA reads as follows: TGTGCCAGCAGCCAAGTAACGAGGTCAACCTTAGAAACAGGGTTCGCCGGGGAGCTGTTTTTT. In this chain, TRBV3-1 (or the pseudogene TRBV3-2) is recombined with TRBJ2-2, and TRBD1 may be the D gene, going by 6 matching bases. The CDR3, from cysteine to phenylalanine, totals 21 residues. Only CDR3 DNA is held: 63 bases, read in frame from base 1. CDR1 LGHDT and CDR2 YNNKEL were looked up in the germline V gene (reference sequence). The junction shows trimming of 1 base on V and 6 bases on J, plus 30 bases between the germline ends.